The present T cell receptor (beta chain) was sequenced within a study of blood T cells in healthy people across ages. The sample holds a few counts of this clonotype. CDR3 length: 14 amino acids. V was clipped by 6 bases and J by 5 bases; unmatched bases: 5. Germline V CDR1 and CDR2: SGHRS, YFSETQ. With a J-beta primer mix and a sample-barcoded 5' primer, a second PCR ran 7 to 11 cycles. Carrying 12 random nucleotides, a template-switch adaptor labeled each individual cDNA molecule. Using its own MiXCR run on the 5' RACE reads, TCRdb lists one record per CDR3 protein. The data contain 600,000 or so distinct CDR3 sequences, approximately 30% of them singletons.

The receptor's source is an elderly woman in good health. V gene TRBV5-1 combines with J gene TRBJ2-2, with 9 positions matching TRBD1. The sample consisted of blood. Here the CDR3 reads CASKLGTGTGELFF. DNA for the CDR3: TGCGCCAGCAAGCTCGGGACAGGGACCGGGGAGCTGTTTTTT.